This T cell receptor (beta chain) was documented in a study of T cell responses to AZD1222 COVID-19 vaccine. The germline V gene has CDR1 SGHRS and CDR2 YFSETQ. The J segment lost 6 bases and the V segment lost 0 bases, leaving 8 bases of the junction unmatched. This CDR3 has 18 amino acids. Using immunoSEQ multiplex PCR, the repertoire was profiled, and TCRdb retains in-frame clones only, with some absent. The sample records around 140,000 clones, 93% being singletons. A remark on this clone: Its antigen is as yet unknown.

Points from the study as a whole: Once two AZD1222 doses were given, Spike-specific TCR breadth and depth went up. Researchers took repertoire samples only after the peak T cell response had come. Reports indicate that nearly half of spike-specific TCRs are directed at unmutated variant regions.

Specimen: peripheral blood, collected after recovery from COVID-19. The chain links TRBV5-1 to TRBJ2-2; TRBD2 aligns across 13 bases. The sequence was collected from an adult who had recovered from COVID-19. Here the CDR3 reads CASSLELAGGSFPGELFF. CDR3 coding DNA: TGCGCCAGCAGCTTGGAACTAGCGGGAGGGAGTTTTCCCGGGGAGCTGTTTTTT.